Shown below are 25 T cell receptor beta chains from a single sample sequenced in a study of cytotoxic CD8 clonotypes in ibrutinib-treated CLL. Sequenced by immunoSEQ multiplex PCR; TCRdb stores in-frame clones only, minus some. The table has roughly 24,000 clones, about 81% seen once. The starting material was PBMCs, obtained before ibrutinib treatment. These receptors were collected from a human donor with chronic lymphocytic leukemia.

The chain has TRBV6-4 and TRBJ2-3; D gene ambiguous. V was cut by 2 bases and J by 0 bases, with 9 bases left in between. The CDR3 is made up of 15 amino acids. From germline, CDR1 is MRHNA and CDR2 SNTAGT. The CDR3 nucleotides are TGTGCCAGCAGTGACCAGAGTTCTAGCACAGATACGCAGTATTTT. This sequence encodes CASSDQSSSTDTQYF.

The chain combines TRBV30 with TRBJ1-2; TRBD1 matches 9 bases. The junction had 16 bases not matched to a gene; V was cut back by 4 bases and J by 7 bases. There are 16 residues in the CDR3. Per germline, CDR1 GTSNPN and CDR2 SVGIG (reference sequence). CDR3 bases: TGTGCCTGGACCTTCGGGTGGGGACAGGGATCCTTTGGCTACACCTTC. Its translation: CAWTFGWGQGSFGYTF.

This sequence joins TRBV28 and TRBJ2-1; D not resolved. Trimming removed 5 bases from V and 6 bases from J, with 5 bases in between. Germline V gene lookup returns CDR1 MDHEN and CDR2 SYDVKM. There are 11 residues in the CDR3. CDR3 loop: CASSIGNEQFF. CDR3 DNA: TGTGCCAGCAGTATAGGCAATGAGCAGTTCTTC.

The genes are TRBV6-1 and TRBJ1-2; D may be TRBD1 (5 bases). Trimming took off 5 bases at V and 2 bases at J, with 12 bases between the two ends. The CDR3 has 14 residues. The germline CDR1 and CDR2 sequences are MNHNS and SASEGT. The CDR3 DNA is TGTGCCAGCAGTTTTCGAGGGGAAAACTATGGCTACACCTTC. Its translation is CASSFRGENYGYTF.

This chain links TRBV15 with TRBJ1-3; D perhaps matches TRBD1 (5 bases). The V gene lost 0 bases and the J gene lost 4 bases, with 10 bases spanning the gap. Germline V gene sequence: CDR1 LNHNV, CDR2 YYDKDF (reference sequence). The CDR3 consists of 15 residues. The CDR3 protein is CATSRETDIGNTIYF. DNA for the CDR3: TGTGCCACCAGCAGAGAGACAGATATCGGAAACACCATATATTTT.

The CDR3 DNA reads TGTGCCAGTCAACTTGACAGGGGCCTCCCAGGTGCCTACGAGCAGTACTTC. The encoded protein is CASQLDRGLPGAYEQYF. The chain carries TRBV28 and TRBJ2-7, with 8 nucleotides matching TRBD1. Looked up from germline, CDR1 is MDHEN and CDR2 is SYDVKM. The V gene end was trimmed by 9 bases and the J gene end by 2 bases; junction bases not matched to a gene: 18. The CDR3 has 17 amino acids.

This rearrangement joins TRBV9 to TRBJ2-3; TRBD1 is a possible D gene (6 bases). V dropped 4 bases and J dropped 3 bases, with 9 bases sitting between them. Germline V gene lookup returns CDR1 SGDLS and CDR2 YYNGEE. The CDR3 sequence is 13 residues long. Written as DNA, the CDR3 is TGTGCCAGCAGCTACACAGGGACAGATACGCAGTATTTT. The encoded protein is CASSYTGTDTQYF.

The gene calls are TRBV19 and TRBJ2-3, with no clear D. Germline CDR1 is LNHDA and CDR2 is SQIVND (reference sequence). This CDR3 has 15 amino acids. The V gene lost 5 bases and the J gene lost 10 bases, with 22 bases spanning the gap. The CDR3 bases are TGTGCCAGTAGTCCCAGCCCCATATTAAGCACCGCGCAGTATTTT. Translating it yields CASSPSPILSTAQYF.

This clone was seen only once. The chain uses TRBV4-1 and TRBJ1-1, with D perhaps TRBD1 (5 bases). The CDR3 contains 15 residues. Germline assignment: CDR1 MGHRA and CDR2 YSYEKL. The V end was cut by 1 base, the J end by 1 base, with 10 bases between. CDR3 region: CASSQVGAGNTEAFF. The CDR3 DNA reads as TGCGCCAGCAGCCAAGTAGGGGCTGGGAACACTGAAGCTTTCTTT.

The rearrangement uses TRBV30 and TRBJ2-7, with D possibly being TRBD1 or TRBD2 (6 bases each). Trimming left V 3 bases short and J 5 bases short, with 14 bases between. Per the germline V gene, CDR1 is GTSNPN and CDR2 is SVGIG (reference sequence). The CDR3 covers 13 residues. CDR3 in amino acids: CAWSEGGLDEQYF. DNA for the CDR3: TGTGCCTGGAGCGAAGGGGGGTTGGACGAGCAGTACTTC.

Here the CDR3 reads CASSSLGEQYF. The CDR3 nucleotides read TGTGCCAGCAGTTCCCTTGGGGAGCAGTACTTC. V usage is TRBV27 and J usage is TRBJ2-7; D gene uncertain. Trimming removed 4 bases at V and 7 bases at J, with 8 bases between. Looked up from germline, CDR1 is MNHEY and CDR2 is SMNVEV (reference sequence). The CDR3 is made up of 11 amino acids.

The chain joins TRBV7-6 to TRBJ2-7; 7 bases are shared with TRBD2. The CDR3 loop spans 15 amino acids. Germline V CDR1 and CDR2: SGHVS, FNYEAQ. Losses at the gene ends were 5 bases for V and 2 bases for J; bases not matched to a gene: 9. CDR3 loop: CASSTASGRTYEQYF. The CDR3 DNA is TGTGCCAGCAGCACCGCTAGCGGACGAACCTACGAGCAGTACTTC.

V usage is TRBV6-5 and J usage is TRBJ2-3; unclear D gene. The CDR3 sequence is 14 residues long. V was trimmed by 6 bases and J by 2 bases, leaving 12 bases between them. The germline CDR1 and CDR2 sequences are MNHEY and SVGAGI. CDR3 nucleotide sequence: TGTGCCAGCAGCCCACAAGCCCACACAGATACGCAGTATTTT. This encodes CASSPQAHTDTQYF.

The chain recombines TRBV6-4 with TRBJ2-5; TRBD2 is a possible D gene (6 bases). The CDR3 totals 15 residues. CDR1 is MRHNA, CDR2 SNTAGT, per germline. The V end lost 3 bases, the J end lost 3 bases, and 14 bases lay between the germline ends. The CDR3 DNA follows: TGTGCCAGCAGTGAATTCAATGAGCGGGAAGAGACCCAGTACTTC. It is translated as CASSEFNEREETQYF.

The chain is built from TRBV5-1 and TRBJ2-1; D gene uncertain. The germline CDR1 and CDR2 sequences are SGHRS and YFSETQ. Trimming removed 2 bases from V and 7 bases from J, with 4 bases in between. The CDR3 length is 11 residues. Here the CDR3 reads CASSFVNEQFF. DNA for the CDR3: TGCGCCAGCAGCTTTGTGAATGAGCAGTTCTTC.

This sequence joins TRBV2 and TRBJ2-3; D not certain. The CDR3 runs 13 residues. Germline V gene data show CDR1 as SNHLY and CDR2 as FYNNEI. V lost 6 bases to trimming and J lost 2 bases, with 9 bases between them. CDR3 sequence (DNA): TGTGCCAGCAGGGAGACACCCACAGATACGCAGTATTTT. This encodes CASRETPTDTQYF.

This rearrangement joins TRBV7-8 to TRBJ2-7; D tentatively reads TRBD1 or TRBD2 (5 bases each). The CDR3 runs 16 residues. The V and J ends lost 5 bases and 5 bases respectively, with 22 bases between them. The germline V gene has CDR1 SGHVS and CDR2 FQNEAQ. The CDR3 here is CASSQREGTPPDEQYF. The CDR3 coding sequence is TGTGCCAGCAGCCAGAGAGAGGGGACGCCTCCCGACGAGCAGTACTTC.

This chain uses TRBV5-4 with TRBJ2-7; 8 bases align to TRBD1. Trimming took 3 bases from V and 6 from J; bases not matched to a gene: 8. Germline CDR1 and CDR2: SGHNT and YYREEE (reference sequence). This CDR3 spans 14 amino acids. The CDR3 DNA reads TGTGCCAGCAGCTCGGACAGGGTGGTCGTCGAGCAGTACTTC. Translating gives CASSSDRVVVEQYF.

The chain combines TRBV18 with TRBJ2-1, with 11 bases identical to TRBD2. This CDR3 is 16 amino acids long. Germline V gives CDR1 KGHSH, CDR2 LQKENI. With V trimmed by 1 base and J by 9 bases, 8 bases remained unmatched. CDR3 loop: CASSPQSTSGRGEQFF. DNA for the CDR3: TGTGCCAGCTCACCACAGTCCACTAGCGGGAGAGGTGAGCAGTTCTTC.

The chain employs TRBV7-9 and TRBJ1-1; a possible D gene is TRBD1 (6 bases). The CDR3 contains 14 residues. CDR1 SEHNR and CDR2 FQNEAQ come from the germline V gene (reference sequence). Trimming took 1 base from V and 5 from J, leaving 11 bases between them. The CDR3 DNA follows: TGTGCCAGCAGCTTAGGGGACACTAGGACTGAAGCTTTCTTT. This codes for CASSLGDTRTEAFF.

This sequence joins TRBV30 and TRBJ2-3; 14 nucleotides match TRBD2. The CDR3 contains 16 residues. The ends lost 4 bases at V and 1 base at J; junction bases unmatched: 4. Per germline, CDR1 GTSNPN and CDR2 SVGIG (reference sequence). The CDR3 DNA reads as TGTGCCTGGAACAGGGGACTAGCGGGGGGCACAGATACGCAGTATTTT. The encoded protein is CAWNRGLAGGTDTQYF.

The rearrangement uses TRBV4-1 and TRBJ2-1, with D hard to call. V was cut by 0 bases and J by 13 bases, with 10 bases left in between. Germline CDR1 is MGHRA and CDR2 is YSYEKL. The CDR3 sequence is 12 residues long. CDR3 DNA: TGCGCCAGCAGCCAAGATTTTCGTACTCAGTTCTTC. This encodes CASSQDFRTQFF.

This chain joins TRBV11-2 and TRBJ1-2; D gene unclear. The CDR3 runs 14 residues. Trimming shortened V by 1 base and J by 6 bases, and 12 bases separated the two germline ends. Per the germline V gene, CDR1 is SGHAT and CDR2 is FQNNGV. CDR3 coding DNA: TGTGCCAGCAGCTTAGGATTAAAACCCAATGGCTACACCTTC. Residues: CASSLGLKPNGYTF.

This clone appeared a few times. DNA of the CDR3: TGTGCCAGCAGTGGTAGCGAAAGAGCTAACTATGGCTACACCTTC. Its protein is CASSGSERANYGYTF. This sequence joins TRBV6-1 and TRBJ1-2; no reliable D call. From germline, CDR1 is MNHNS and CDR2 SASEGT. The CDR3 spans 15 residues. The germline V and J ends were trimmed by 4 bases and 0 bases, with 12 bases remaining between them.

This clone was seen a few times. This rearrangement joins TRBV6-5 to TRBJ1-1, with unresolved D. This CDR3 contains 11 residues. The V end lost 4 bases, the J end lost 3 bases, and 3 bases lay between the germline ends. The V gene's germline CDR1 is MNHEY and CDR2 SVGAGI. The CDR3 DNA reads as TGTGCCAGCAGTTTCGACACTGAAGCTTTCTTT. Translated: CASSFDTEAFF.